This T cell receptor beta chain was documented in a study of T cells after yellow fever vaccination. Study outcomes and limitations: Contamination by abundant bulk-population clonotypes could be present in FACS-sorted repertoires. Relatively few clonotypes were ones that appeared in both CD4 and CD8 compartments.

TCRdb re-called the 5' RACE reads through MiXCR, storing one row per CDR3 protein. The sample consists of a few hundred thousand distinct CDR3 sequences, roughly 3.5% of them appearing once. Trimming stripped 6 bases from V and 8 bases from J, with 10 bases between. Germline CDR1 is MNHNY and CDR2 is SVGAGI (reference sequence). The CDR3 is 11 residues long. About this clonotype: Its target is not known.

Here the sequenced sample was PBMCs, taken on the day of the yellow fever booster vaccination. The chain is built from TRBV6-6 and TRBJ1-2, with D unclear. This receptor was identified in a man aged 18 to 35 who received the YFV17D yellow fever vaccine. In DNA form, the CDR3 reads TGTGCCAGCAGCGTCCACGGGGGCTACACCTTC. Encoded protein: CASSVHGGYTF.